These T cell receptor beta chains were read from a single sample in a study of neurological immune-mediated disorders. MiXCR was run by TCRdb on the 5' RACE reads, yielding one entry per CDR3 protein. The sample records 44,000 or so distinct CDR3 sequences, more than 5% being singletons. Sequencing was done on a sample of CD4+ T cells from blood. The receptors shown here come from a woman in her thirties or forties in good health. Both conserved end residues are part of each CDR3.

16 | TRBJ1-2 | TRBV20-1 | CSARTPGQGSNYGYTF
15 | TRBJ2-7 | TRBV7-2 | CASSLAREVGYEQYF
20 | TRBJ1-5 | TRBV5-1 | CASSFSRGSRQLYSNQPQHF
14 | TRBJ2-1 | TRBV10-3 | CAIRIAGGPHEQFF
14 | TRBJ1-2 | TRBV13 | CASSILTGGSGYTF
18 | TRBJ2-3 | TRBV3-1 | CASSQGLTGTGGRDTQYF
12 | TRBJ2-7 | TRBV29-1 | CSVVGGGKEQYF
17 | TRBJ1-3 | TRBV29-1 | CSVALLTGAASGNTIYF
16 | TRBJ2-1 | TRBV7-6 | CASSLYSGLSYNEQFF
15 | TRBJ2-7 | TRBV6-2/TRBV6-3 | CASYKTGTSGWEQYF
13 | TRBJ2-7 | TRBV29-1 | CSADRDMRGEQYF
14 | TRBJ2-3 | TRBV29-1 | CSARLAGVVDTQYF
13 | TRBJ2-7 | TRBV5-1 | CASSLFEGYEQYF
16 | TRBJ2-2 | TRBV7-9 | CASSLPPGINTGELFF
13 | TRBJ1-1 | TRBV10-3 | CAISEAGAGEAFF
18 | TRBJ2-7 | TRBV28 | CASSRGWASGTHSYEQYF
13 | TRBJ2-1 | TRBV20-1 | CSARGGSVYEQFF
15 | TRBJ2-5 | TRBV20-1 | CSAKPGTGGVETQYF
13 | TRBJ2-5 | TRBV14 | CASSQGPRVAQYF
16 | TRBJ1-4 | TRBV28 | CASSSLIDRTNEKLFF
14 | TRBJ1-1 | TRBV7-9 | CASSHDRGDTEAFF
16 | TRBJ2-1 | TRBV20-1 | CSARDLLGGSYNEQFF
16 | TRBJ2-2 | TRBV5-1 | CASSLASGANTGELFF
17 | TRBJ2-1 | TRBV20-1 | CSADTGPSRSSYNEQFF
14 | TRBJ1-1 | TRBV5-1 | CASSPRTGDTEAFF
13 | TRBJ2-7 | TRBV6-5 | CATQGSGRLGQYF
15 | TRBJ2-1 | TRBV5-1 | CASSPGKIGGNEQFF
16 | TRBJ2-1 | TRBV24-1 | CATSDLQGAPRNEQFF
12 | TRBJ2-7 | TRBV10-3 | CAISGRLGEQYF
11 | TRBJ2-1 | TRBV20-1 | CSAPTLNEQFF
16 | TRBJ2-3 | TRBV7-2 | CASSSFPRGSTDTQYF
12 | TRBJ2-2 | TRBV29-1 | CSVEGNTGELFF
19 | TRBJ2-2 | TRBV5-1 | CASSSATVIRGSNTGELFF
16 | TRBJ2-7 | TRBV18 | CASSPLGQGANYEQYF
15 | TRBJ2-1 | TRBV5-1 | CASSTGQGSYNEQFF
17 | TRBJ2-2 | TRBV4-3 | CASSQDTGGPNTGELFF
10 | TRBJ2-1 | TRBV7-2 | CASSLREQFF